This T cell receptor (beta chain) comes out of a study of CD8 T cells in ankylosing spondylitis (dated by TCRdb to the late 2010s). Study-level background: To find TCR variants linked to disease, the study profiled T cell receptor beta repertoires in ankylosing spondylitis patients and healthy donors. The full study cohort was made up of roughly 25 ankylosing spondylitis patients and 108 healthy donors. Peripheral blood was sampled, and synovial fluid was also collected from ankylosing spondylitis patients.

The paper as a whole reports these results and caveats: The disease-linked clones showed a CD8+ phenotype and occurred at relatively low frequencies in peripheral blood. Some motif variants had previously been reported in the synovial fluid and blood of reactive arthritis patients, which suggests shared mechanisms of disease initiation. A TCR beta motif made up of several highly homologous amino acid variants appeared to be characteristic of blood from ankylosing spondylitis patients. The disease-linked clones were reported to be significantly enriched in matched synovial fluid samples from ankylosing spondylitis patients.

Trimming removed 3 bases from V and 7 bases from J; the gene matches leave 5 bases unexplained. CDR3 length: 15 amino acids, cysteine to phenylalanine. Of all the DNA, just the CDR3 is kept, 45 bases in frame from base 1. For CDR1 and CDR2, the germline V gene lists SGDLS and YYNGEE. On this clonotype: The specificity of this receptor is unknown. A read error may be the cause here, since a much bigger clone is one base away.

TCRdb names Illumina HiSeq 2500 as the instrument used. TCR beta libraries were prepared by quantitative 5'-RACE with molecular barcodes. The study's processing was this. To identify disease-linked TCR variants, a new computational method was used, one built on a probabilistic model of VDJ rearrangement. TCRdb reran the public reads through fastp at Q25 and MiXCR, keeping productive beta chains. Here each entry gathers all rows of one CDR3 protein and keeps the most common genes and DNA. The V and J calls reflect TCRdb's pipeline rather than the authors' work. The sample includes roughly 46,000 distinct CDR3 sequences, with around 3.8% observed a single time. In total, the top ten clones hold 3% to 4% of the sample.

Sequencing was done on a sample of blood, either unsorted or a sorted T cell fraction (not recorded which). The sequence was collected from a female donor with ankylosing spondylitis or in good health (not recorded which). This receptor chain uses TRBV9 and TRBJ1-6; a stretch of 9 junction bases matches TRBD1. The CDR3 region has the sequence CASSGEGQGNSPLHF. The sequence in DNA is TGTGCCAGCAGCGGAGAAGGACAGGGGAATTCACCCCTCCACTTT.